This T cell receptor (beta chain) is from a study of beta chain features in type 1 diabetes. The overall study: Cells sorted and examined across all samples totaled approximately 110 million.

The study reverse transcribed the entire isolated RNA, so it sequenced expressed TCRB transcripts. The protocol was immunoSEQ multiplex PCR, while the TCRdb copy is restricted to in-frame clones and leaves out a portion. The sample records 120,000 to 150,000 clones, nearly 50% being singletons. Germline assignment: CDR1 GTSNPN and CDR2 SVGIG (reference sequence). The CDR3 extends over 14 amino acids. V was pared by 4 bases and J by 5 bases, with 9 bases of the junction left unmatched. V gene TRBV30 combines with J gene TRBJ1-2; TRBD1 matches at 8 bases. The receptor's source is a man between 18 and 29 years old in good health. The sample comprised Tregs from blood. The CDR3 nucleotides are TGTGCCTGGATCCGGGACAGGACAAAGTATGGCTACACCTTC. Its protein is CAWIRDRTKYGYTF.